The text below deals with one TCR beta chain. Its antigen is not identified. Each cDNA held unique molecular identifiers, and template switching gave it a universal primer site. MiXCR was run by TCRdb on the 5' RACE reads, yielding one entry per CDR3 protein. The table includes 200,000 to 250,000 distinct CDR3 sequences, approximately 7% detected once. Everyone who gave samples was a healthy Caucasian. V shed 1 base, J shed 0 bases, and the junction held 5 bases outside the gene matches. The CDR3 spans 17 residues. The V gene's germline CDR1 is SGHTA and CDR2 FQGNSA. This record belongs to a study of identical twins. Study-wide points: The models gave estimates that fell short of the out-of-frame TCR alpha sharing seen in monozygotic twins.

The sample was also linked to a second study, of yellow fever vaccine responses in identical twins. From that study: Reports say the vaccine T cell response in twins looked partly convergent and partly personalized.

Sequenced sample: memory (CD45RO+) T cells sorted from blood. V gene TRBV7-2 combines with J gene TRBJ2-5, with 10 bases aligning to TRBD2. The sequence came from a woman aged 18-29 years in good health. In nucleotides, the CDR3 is TGTGCCAGCAGCTTAGTATTTAGCGGGGGGTACCAAGAGACCCAGTACTTC. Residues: CASSLVFSGGYQETQYF. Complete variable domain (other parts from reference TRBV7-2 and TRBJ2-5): GAGVSQSPSNKVTEKGKDVELRCDPISGHTALYWYRQSLGQGLEFLIYFQGNSAPDKSGLPSDRFSAERTGGSVSTLTIQRTQQEDSAVYLCASSLVFSGGYQETQYFGPGTRLLVL.